This T cell receptor (beta chain) originates from a study of blood T cell repertoires in COVID-19. As for the study in general: Specimens from acute and convalescent COVID-19 originated in the United States, Italy and Spain. PBMCs, B-cell-depleted T cells, or T cells were the source of the cDNA or gDNA that made up the material.

From germline, CDR1 is SGHVS and CDR2 FNYEAQ. V was pared by 7 bases and J by 7 bases, with 16 bases between. The CDR3 has 14 amino acids. In the original analysis: Reference gene primers were amplified, and this amplification served to estimate nucleated cell counts. Using immunoSEQ multiplex PCR, the repertoire was profiled, and TCRdb retains in-frame clones only, with some absent. V and J calls and clone size follow that table, whereas D and trimming were derived from the DNA. The sample lists some 400,000 clones; about 80% were seen once. This clone was seen more than once but under ten times. The V and J genes are TRBV7-6 and TRBJ2-2, with D maybe TRBD1 (6 bases). This TCR was recovered from a human donor with acute or convalescent COVID-19. The donor label of this sample is uncertain. The sequencing sample was made of peripheral blood. The CDR3, as DNA: TGTGCCAGCAACCCTACAGGGTTGGGCGGGGAGCTGTTTTTT. It is translated as CASNPTGLGGELFF.